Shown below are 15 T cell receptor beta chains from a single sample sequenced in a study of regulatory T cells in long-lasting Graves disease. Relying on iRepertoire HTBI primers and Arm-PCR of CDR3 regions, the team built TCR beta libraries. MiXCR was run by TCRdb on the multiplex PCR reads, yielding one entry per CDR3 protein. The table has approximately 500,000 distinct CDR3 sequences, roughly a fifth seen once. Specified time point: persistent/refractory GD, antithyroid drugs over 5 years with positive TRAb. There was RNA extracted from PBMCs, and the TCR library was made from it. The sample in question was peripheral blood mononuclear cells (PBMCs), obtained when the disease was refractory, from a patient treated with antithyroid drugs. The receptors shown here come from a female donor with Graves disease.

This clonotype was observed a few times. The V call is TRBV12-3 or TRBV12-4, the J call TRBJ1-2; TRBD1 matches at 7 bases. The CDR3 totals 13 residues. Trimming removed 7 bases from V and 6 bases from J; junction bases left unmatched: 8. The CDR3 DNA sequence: TGTGCCAGCACACGACAGGGAACGAATGGCTACACCTTC. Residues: CASTRQGTNGYTF.

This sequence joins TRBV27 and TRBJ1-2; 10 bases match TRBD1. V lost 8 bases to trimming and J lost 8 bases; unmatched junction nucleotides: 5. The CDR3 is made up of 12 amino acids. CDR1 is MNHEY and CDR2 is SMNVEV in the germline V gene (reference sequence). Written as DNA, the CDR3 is TGTGCCAGCCGGGACAGGGGCGGCGGCTACACCTTC. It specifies CASRDRGGGYTF.

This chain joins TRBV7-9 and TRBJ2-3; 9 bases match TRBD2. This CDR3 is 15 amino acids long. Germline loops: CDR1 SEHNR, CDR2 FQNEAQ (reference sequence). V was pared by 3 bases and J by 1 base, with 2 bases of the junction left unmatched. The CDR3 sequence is CASSFWTSGTDTQYF. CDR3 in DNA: TGTGCCAGCAGCTTCTGGACTAGCGGCACAGATACGCAGTATTTT.

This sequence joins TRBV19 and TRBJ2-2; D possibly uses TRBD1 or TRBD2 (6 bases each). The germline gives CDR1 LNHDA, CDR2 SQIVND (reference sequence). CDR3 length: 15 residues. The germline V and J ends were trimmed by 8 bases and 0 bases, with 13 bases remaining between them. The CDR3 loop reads CASLGGLTNTGELFF. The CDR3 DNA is TGTGCCAGTCTTGGGGGGCTCACGAACACCGGGGAGCTGTTTTTT. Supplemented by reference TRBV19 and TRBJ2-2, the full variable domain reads DGGITQSPKYLFRKEGQNVTLSCEQNLNHDAMYWYRQDPGQGLRLIYYSQIVNDFQKGDIAEGYSVSREKKESFPLTVTSAQKNPTAFYLCASLGGLTNTGELFFGEGSRLTVL.

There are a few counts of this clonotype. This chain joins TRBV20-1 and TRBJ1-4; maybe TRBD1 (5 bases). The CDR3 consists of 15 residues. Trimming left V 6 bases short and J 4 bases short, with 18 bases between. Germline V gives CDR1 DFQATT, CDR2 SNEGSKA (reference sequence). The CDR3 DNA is TGCAGTGCCACCACGGTCACAGGACTTAATGAAAAACTGTTTTTT. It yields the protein CSATTVTGLNEKLFF.

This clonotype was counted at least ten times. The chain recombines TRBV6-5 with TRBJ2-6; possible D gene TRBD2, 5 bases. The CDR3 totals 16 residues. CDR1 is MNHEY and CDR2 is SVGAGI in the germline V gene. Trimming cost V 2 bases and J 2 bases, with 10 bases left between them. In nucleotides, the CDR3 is TGTGCCAGCAGTTACACCGAGGGAGCTGGGGCCAACGTCCTGACTTTC. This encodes CASSYTEGAGANVLTF.

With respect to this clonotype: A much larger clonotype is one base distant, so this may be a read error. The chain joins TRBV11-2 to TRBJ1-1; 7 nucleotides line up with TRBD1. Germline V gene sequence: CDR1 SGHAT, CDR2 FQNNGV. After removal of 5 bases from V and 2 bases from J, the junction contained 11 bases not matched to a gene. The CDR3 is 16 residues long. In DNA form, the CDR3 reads TGTGCCAGCAGCGCGGGACAGTACGCCTCCAACACTGAAGCTTTCTTT. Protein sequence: CASSAGQYASNTEAFF.

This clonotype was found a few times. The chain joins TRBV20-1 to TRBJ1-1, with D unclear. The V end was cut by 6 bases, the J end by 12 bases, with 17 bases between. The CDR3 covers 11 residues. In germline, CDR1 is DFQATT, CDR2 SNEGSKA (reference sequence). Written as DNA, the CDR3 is TGCAGTGCCCGTTGGGAGTTTGGAACTTTCTTT. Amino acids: CSARWEFGTFF.

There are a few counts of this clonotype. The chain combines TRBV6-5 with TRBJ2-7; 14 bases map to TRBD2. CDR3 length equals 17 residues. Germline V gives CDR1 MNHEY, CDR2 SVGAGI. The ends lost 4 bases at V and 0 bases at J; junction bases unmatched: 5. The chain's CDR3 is CASSSGLAGGSSYEQYF. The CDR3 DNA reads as TGTGCCAGCAGTTCAGGACTAGCGGGAGGTTCCTCCTACGAGCAGTACTTC.

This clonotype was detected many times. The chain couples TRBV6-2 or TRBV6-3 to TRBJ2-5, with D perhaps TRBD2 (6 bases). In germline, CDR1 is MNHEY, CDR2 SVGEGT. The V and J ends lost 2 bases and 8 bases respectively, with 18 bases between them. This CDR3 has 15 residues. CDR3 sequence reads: CASSYGGESLRTQYF. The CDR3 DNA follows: TGTGCCAGCAGTTACGGCGGGGAGTCGCTGAGAACCCAGTACTTC.

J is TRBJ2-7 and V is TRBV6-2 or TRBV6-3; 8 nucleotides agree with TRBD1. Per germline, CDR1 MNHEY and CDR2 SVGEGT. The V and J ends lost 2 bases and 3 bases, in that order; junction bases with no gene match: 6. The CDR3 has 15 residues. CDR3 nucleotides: TGTGCCAGCAGTTACCTCGACAGGGGATTCTACGAGCAGTACTTC. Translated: CASSYLDRGFYEQYF.

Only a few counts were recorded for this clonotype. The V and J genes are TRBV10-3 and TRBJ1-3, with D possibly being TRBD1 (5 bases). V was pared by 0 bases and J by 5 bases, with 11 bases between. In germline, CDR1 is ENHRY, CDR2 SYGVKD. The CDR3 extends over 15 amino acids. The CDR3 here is CAISESNTGRNTIYF. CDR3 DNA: TGTGCCATCAGTGAGTCGAATACAGGAAGAAACACCATATATTTT.

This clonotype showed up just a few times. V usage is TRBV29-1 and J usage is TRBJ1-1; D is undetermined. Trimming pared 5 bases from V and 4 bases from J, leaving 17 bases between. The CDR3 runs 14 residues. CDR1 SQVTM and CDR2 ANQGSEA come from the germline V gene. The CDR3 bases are TGCAGCGTTAGAGTTTTTAGGGAAAGCACTGAAGCTTTCTTT. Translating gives CSVRVFRESTEAFF.

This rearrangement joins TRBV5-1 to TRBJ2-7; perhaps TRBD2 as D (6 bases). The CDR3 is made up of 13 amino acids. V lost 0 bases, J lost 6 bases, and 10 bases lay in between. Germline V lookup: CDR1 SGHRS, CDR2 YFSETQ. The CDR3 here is CASSLGNGGEQYF. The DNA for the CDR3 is TGCGCCAGCAGCTTGGGAAACGGGGGCGAGCAGTACTTC.

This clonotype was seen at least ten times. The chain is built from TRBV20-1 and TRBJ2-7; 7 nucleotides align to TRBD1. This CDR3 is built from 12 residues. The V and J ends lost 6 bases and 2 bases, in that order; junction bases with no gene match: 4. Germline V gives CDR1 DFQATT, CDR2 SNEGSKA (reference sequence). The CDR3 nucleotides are TGCAGTGCACCGACAGGGCCCTACGAGCAGTACTTC. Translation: CSAPTGPYEQYF.